The 10 T cell receptor beta chains listed next were all sequenced from one sample in a study of CD8+ T cells in alopecia areata. TCR sequencing used cDNA made by reverse transcription of extracted RNA. Measured with immunoSEQ multiplex PCR; TCRdb has only the in-frame clones, and not every one. The sample has approximately 100,000 clones, 55% seen once. Sequencing used CD4+ T cells sorted from blood. The receptors were gathered from a human donor in good health.

The CDR3 sequence: CASARDRVGDTQYF. The CDR3, as DNA: TGCGCCAGCGCGCGGGACAGGGTGGGAGATACGCAGTATTTT. The chain employs TRBV5-1 and TRBJ2-3; 9 nucleotides match TRBD1. CDR3 length: 14 residues. Per germline, CDR1 SGHRS and CDR2 YFSETQ. V lost 7 bases, J lost 5 bases, and 8 bases stayed unmatched. The full variable domain, its missing parts supplied by reference TRBV5-1 and TRBJ2-3, is KAGVTQTPRYLIKTRGQQVTLSCSPISGHRSVSWYQQTPGQGLQFLFEYFSETQRNKGNFPGRFSGRQFSNSRSEMNVSTLELGDSALYLCASARDRVGDTQYFGPGTRLTVL.

The V and J genes are TRBV30 and TRBJ1-1; D not resolved. The CDR3 runs 14 residues. Germline CDR1 and CDR2: GTSNPN and SVGIG (reference sequence). V was clipped by 0 bases and J by 0 bases, with 8 bases between them. The CDR3 loop is CAWSVQLVNTEAFF. CDR3 sequence (DNA): TGTGCCTGGAGTGTACAATTGGTGAACACTGAAGCTTTCTTT.

The chain carries TRBV2 and TRBJ1-2; maybe TRBD1 (5 bases). CDR3 size: 16 residues. The germline V and J ends were trimmed by 4 bases and 4 bases, with 19 bases remaining between them. Germline CDR1 reads SNHLY; CDR2 reads FYNNEI. The CDR3 DNA reads TGTGCCAGCAGTGTACTCGGGGGTATATCCCCCTATGGCTACACCTTC. This encodes CASSVLGGISPYGYTF.

The chain has TRBV6-6 and TRBJ2-2; 8 positions match TRBD2. CDR3 length equals 14 residues. J lost 2 bases, V lost 6 bases, and 2 bases had no gene match. Germline loops: CDR1 MNHNY, CDR2 SVGAGI (reference sequence). CDR3 protein: CASRTSVNTGELFF. DNA of the CDR3: TGTGCCAGCAGGACTAGCGTCAACACCGGGGAGCTGTTTTTT.

The rearrangement uses TRBV30 and TRBJ1-5; TRBD1 agrees at 8 bases. The V gene end was trimmed by 0 bases and the J gene end by 2 bases; junction bases not matched to a gene: 3. CDR3 length: 15 amino acids. Germline V gene sequence: CDR1 GTSNPN, CDR2 SVGIG (reference sequence). The CDR3 loop reads CAWSVQGGGNQPQHF. The CDR3 DNA follows: TGTGCCTGGAGTGTACAGGGGGGAGGCAATCAGCCCCAGCATTTT. Filled out from reference TRBV30 and TRBJ1-5, the complete variable domain reads SQTIHQWPATLVQPVGSPLSLECTVEGTSNPNLYWYRQAAGRGLQLLFYSVGIGQISSEVPQNLSASRPQDRQFILSSKKLLLSDSGFYLCAWSVQGGGNQPQHFGDGTRLSIL.

The DNA of the CDR3 is TGTGCCAGCAGCCGCGACACAGATACGCAGTATTTT. Encoded protein: CASSRDTDTQYF. This chain links TRBV5-4 with TRBJ2-3, with unresolved D. CDR1 and CDR2 from the germline V gene are SGHNT and YYREEE (reference sequence). CDR3 length: 12 amino acids. V lost 4 bases and J lost 2, with 5 bases in between.

The V call is TRBV30, the J call TRBJ1-5; possibly TRBD1 for D (6 bases). In germline, CDR1 is GTSNPN, CDR2 SVGIG (reference sequence). Trimming shortened V by 4 bases and J by 5 bases, and 12 bases separated the two germline ends. This CDR3 has 13 residues. CDR3 amino acids: CAWTHGGHQPQHF. The CDR3 DNA reads as TGTGCCTGGACCCATGGGGGGCATCAGCCCCAGCATTTT.

The chain couples TRBV2 to TRBJ2-3; 7 bases fit TRBD1. Trimming removed 6 bases from V and 4 bases from J; junction bases left unmatched: 1. The CDR3 loop spans 12 amino acids. Germline-derived CDR1 and CDR2 are SNHLY and FYNNEI. The DNA for the CDR3 is TGTGCCAGCAGAACAGGGGCAGATACGCAGTATTTT. It specifies CASRTGADTQYF.

The chain employs TRBV29-1 and TRBJ1-2; D uncertain. Trimming left V 0 bases short and J 2 bases short, with 13 bases between. The CDR3 is made up of 15 amino acids. Per the germline V gene, CDR1 is SQVTM and CDR2 is ANQGSEA. CDR3 residues: CSVEDANEQNYGYTF. CDR3 coding DNA: TGCAGCGTTGAAGACGCCAATGAGCAAAACTATGGCTACACCTTC.

The chain has TRBV10-3 and TRBJ2-7; a possible D gene is TRBD1 (5 bases). The germline V gene has CDR1 ENHRY and CDR2 SYGVKD. The CDR3 runs to 13 residues. The ends were cut back, 2 bases at V and 5 bases at J, with 10 bases in the middle. The CDR3 nucleotides read TGTGCCATCAGTGAGGTAAGGGGCGACGAGCAGTACTTC. This encodes CAISEVRGDEQYF.